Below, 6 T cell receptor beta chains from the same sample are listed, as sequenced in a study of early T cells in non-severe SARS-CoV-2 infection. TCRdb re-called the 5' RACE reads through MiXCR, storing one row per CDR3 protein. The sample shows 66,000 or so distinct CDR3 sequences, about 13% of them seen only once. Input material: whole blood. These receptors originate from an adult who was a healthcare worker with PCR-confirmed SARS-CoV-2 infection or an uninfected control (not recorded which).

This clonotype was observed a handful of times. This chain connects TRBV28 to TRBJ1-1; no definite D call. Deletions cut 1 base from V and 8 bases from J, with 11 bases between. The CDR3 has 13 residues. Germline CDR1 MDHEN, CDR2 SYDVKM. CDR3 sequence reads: CASSLYGLGEAFF. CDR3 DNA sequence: TGTGCCAGCAGTTTATATGGGTTGGGAGAAGCTTTCTTT.

DNA of the CDR3: TGCGCCAGCAGCTTCGTGGCCGGGGAGCTGTTTTTT. Its translation: CASSFVAGELFF. V gene TRBV5-1 combines with J gene TRBJ2-2, with no clear D. V dropped 2 bases and J dropped 6 bases, with 5 bases sitting between them. Germline CDR1 SGHRS, CDR2 YFSETQ. The CDR3 covers 12 residues.

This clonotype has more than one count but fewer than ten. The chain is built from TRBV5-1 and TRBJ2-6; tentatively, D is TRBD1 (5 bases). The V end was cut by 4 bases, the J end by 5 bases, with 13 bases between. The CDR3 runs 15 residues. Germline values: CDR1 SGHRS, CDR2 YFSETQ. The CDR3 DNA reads TGCGCCAGCAGCCCCCTATCGGACAGGGCCAACGTCCTGACTTTC. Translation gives CASSPLSDRANVLTF.

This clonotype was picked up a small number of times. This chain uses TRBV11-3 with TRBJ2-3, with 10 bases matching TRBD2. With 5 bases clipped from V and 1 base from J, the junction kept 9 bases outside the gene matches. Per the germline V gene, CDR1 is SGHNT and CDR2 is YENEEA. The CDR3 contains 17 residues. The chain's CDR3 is CASSDGLAALGTDTQYF. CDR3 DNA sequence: TGTGCCAGCAGCGACGGACTAGCGGCCCTAGGCACAGATACGCAGTATTTT.

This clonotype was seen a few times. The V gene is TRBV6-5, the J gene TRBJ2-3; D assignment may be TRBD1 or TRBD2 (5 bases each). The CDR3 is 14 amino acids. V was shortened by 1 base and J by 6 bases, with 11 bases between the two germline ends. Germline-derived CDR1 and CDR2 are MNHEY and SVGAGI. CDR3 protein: CASSYWGSADTQYF. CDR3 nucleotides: TGTGCCAGCAGTTACTGGGGGAGTGCGGATACGCAGTATTTT.

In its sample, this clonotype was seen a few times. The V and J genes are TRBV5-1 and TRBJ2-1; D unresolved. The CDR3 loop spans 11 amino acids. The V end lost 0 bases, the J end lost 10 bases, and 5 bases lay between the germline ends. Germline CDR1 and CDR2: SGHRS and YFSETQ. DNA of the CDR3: TGCGCCAGCAGCTTGGAATTCGAGCAGTTCTTC. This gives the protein CASSLEFEQFF.